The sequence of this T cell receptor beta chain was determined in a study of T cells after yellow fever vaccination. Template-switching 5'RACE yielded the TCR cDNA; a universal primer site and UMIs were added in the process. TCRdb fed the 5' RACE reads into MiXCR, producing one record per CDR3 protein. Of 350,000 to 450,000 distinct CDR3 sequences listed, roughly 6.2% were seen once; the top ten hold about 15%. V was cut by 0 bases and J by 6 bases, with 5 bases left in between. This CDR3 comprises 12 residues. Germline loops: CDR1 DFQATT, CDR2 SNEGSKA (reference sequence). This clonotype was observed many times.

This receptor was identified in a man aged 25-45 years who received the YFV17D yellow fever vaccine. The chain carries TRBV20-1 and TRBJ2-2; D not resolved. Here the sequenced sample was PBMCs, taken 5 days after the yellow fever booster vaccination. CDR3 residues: CSARDGSGELFF. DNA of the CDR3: TGCAGTGCTAGAGATGGATCCGGGGAGCTGTTTTTT.